Below are 7 T cell receptor beta chains sequenced from a single sample in a study of blood T cell repertoires in COVID-19. Assay used: immunoSEQ multiplex PCR; TCRdb lists only in-frame clones, some missing. The sample has hundreds of thousands of clones; around 82% are singletons. The sample was peripheral blood. The receptors here all came from a human donor in a cohort sampled during active COVID-19.

The chain links TRBV6-5 to TRBJ1-4, with D perhaps TRBD1 (5 bases). The CDR3 is 15 amino acids. V was trimmed by 5 bases and J by 7 bases, leaving 17 bases between them. Germline V gene sequence: CDR1 MNHEY, CDR2 SVGAGI. The chain's CDR3 is CASSSLTGLSEKLFF. CDR3 in DNA: TGTGCCAGCAGTAGTCTGACGGGACTCAGTGAAAAACTGTTTTTT.

A few counts support this clone. The genes are TRBV6-6 and TRBJ2-7; D call uncertain. The length of the CDR3 is 15 residues. Germline lookup yields CDR1 MNHNY and CDR2 SVGAGI (reference sequence). The ends were cut back, 6 bases at V and 0 bases at J, with 15 bases in the middle. CDR3 amino acids: CASRNMKESSYEQYF. Written as DNA, the CDR3 is TGTGCCAGCAGAAATATGAAGGAGAGCTCCTACGAGCAGTACTTC.

J is TRBJ1-2 and V is TRBV2; 7 nucleotides line up with TRBD1. V was clipped by 6 bases and J by 8 bases; unmatched bases: 12. Germline V gives CDR1 SNHLY, CDR2 FYNNEI. The CDR3 consists of 14 residues. The CDR3 region has the DNA TGTGCCAGCAGGACGGGACAGAAAATGGGGGGCTACACCTTC. Translating gives CASRTGQKMGGYTF.

V is TRBV6-5 and J is TRBJ2-5; TRBD1 matches 9 bases. CDR1 MNHEY and CDR2 SVGAGI come from the germline V gene. The CDR3 runs 14 residues. The V and J ends lost 6 bases and 6 bases, in that order; junction bases with no gene match: 8. The CDR3 here is CASRYGTGKKTQYF. In nucleotides, the CDR3 is TGTGCCAGCAGATACGGGACAGGGAAAAAGACCCAGTACTTC.

This clone came up a few times. J is TRBJ2-7 and V is TRBV4-1; TRBD2 matches 10 bases. The germline V gene has CDR1 MGHRA and CDR2 YSYEKL. This CDR3 contains 15 residues. Germline trimming cut 0 bases from V and 6 bases from J; bases unmatched to any gene: 5. CDR3 nucleotide sequence: TGCGCCAGCAGCCAAGAACCTAGCGGGAGTTCCGAGCAGTACTTC. As protein: CASSQEPSGSSEQYF.

This clone turned up a few times. J is TRBJ1-1 and V is TRBV5-1; the D is unclear. The germline V and J ends were trimmed by 0 bases and 2 bases, with 8 bases remaining between them. The CDR3 loop spans 14 amino acids. CDR1 and CDR2 from the germline V gene are SGHRS and YFSETQ. CDR3: CASSLDPRNTEAFF. In nucleotides, the CDR3 is TGCGCCAGCAGCTTGGACCCCAGAAACACTGAAGCTTTCTTT.

The V gene is TRBV7-2, the J gene TRBJ2-7, with 8 bases matching TRBD2. CDR3 length: 14 amino acids. The trim removed 6 bases at V and 5 bases at J, leaving 9 bases unmatched. The germline V gene has CDR1 SGHTA and CDR2 FQGNSA. The CDR3 region has the DNA TGTGCCAGCAGTCGACGACTAGCGATGCACGAGCAGTACTTC. Its translation is CASSRRLAMHEQYF.